Below, 3 T cell receptor beta chains from the same sample are listed, as sequenced in a study of blood T cell repertoires in COVID-19. Generated by immunoSEQ multiplex PCR, the TCRdb table keeps only in-frame clones and is missing some. Of roughly 33,000 clones listed, more than 85% are singletons. The source material was peripheral blood. These receptors originate from a human donor in a cohort sampled during active COVID-19.

This clone was detected once. V gene TRBV5-6 combines with J gene TRBJ1-2; D is perhaps TRBD1 (5 bases). Germline V gene data show CDR1 as SGHDT and CDR2 as YYEEEE. The CDR3 loop spans 14 amino acids. V gave up 4 bases and J gave up 4 bases, with 14 bases separating them. The CDR3 bases are TGTGCCAGCAGCCAAGAGACAGCTTCCTATGGCTACACCTTC. It codes for CASSQETASYGYTF.

The chain employs TRBV6-6 and TRBJ2-7; D is perhaps TRBD2 (5 bases). The CDR3 totals 14 residues. V was trimmed by 5 bases and J by 3 bases, leaving 14 bases between them. Germline CDR1 reads MNHNY; CDR2 reads SVGAGI (reference sequence). This chain's CDR3 is CASSATTTGYEQYF. The CDR3 DNA reads TGTGCCAGCAGTGCGACTACCACGGGCTACGAGCAGTACTTC.

V gene TRBV6-4 combines with J gene TRBJ2-2, with 7 bases matching TRBD2. Losses at the gene ends were 5 bases for V and 3 bases for J; bases not matched to a gene: 9. Germline values: CDR1 MRHNA, CDR2 SNTAGT. The CDR3 has 16 amino acids. Here the CDR3 reads CASSQDGGTYTGELFF. For the CDR3, the DNA is TGTGCCAGCAGTCAGGACGGGGGGACTTACACCGGGGAGCTGTTTTTT.